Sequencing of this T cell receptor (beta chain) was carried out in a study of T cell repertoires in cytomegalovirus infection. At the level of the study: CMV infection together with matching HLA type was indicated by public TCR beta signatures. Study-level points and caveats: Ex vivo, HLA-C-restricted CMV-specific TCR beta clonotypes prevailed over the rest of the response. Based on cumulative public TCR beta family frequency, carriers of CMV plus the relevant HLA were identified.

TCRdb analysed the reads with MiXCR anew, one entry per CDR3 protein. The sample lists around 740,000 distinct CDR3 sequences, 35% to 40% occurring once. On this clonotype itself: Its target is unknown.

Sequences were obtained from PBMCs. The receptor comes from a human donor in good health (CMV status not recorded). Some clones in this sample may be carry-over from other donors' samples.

CDR3 sequence reads: CASRPTGVHEQYF. For the CDR3, the DNA is TGTGCCAGCAGACCGACAGGGGTCCACGAGCAGTACTTC. V gene TRBV28 combines with J gene TRBJ2-7, with 8 bases aligning to TRBD1. Germline CDR1 and CDR2: MDHEN and SYDVKM. CDR3 size: 13 residues. Germline trimming cut 6 bases from V and 5 bases from J; bases unmatched to any gene: 6.